This TCR beta chain emerged from a study of OX40 agonist ivuxolimab in advanced cancers. Study-wide points: At 0.1 to 3.0 mg/kg and by week 6, CD4+ and CD8+ T cells in the blood had expanded clonally.

A note on this clone: Antigen specificity is unknown.

Germline assignment: CDR1 LGHNA and CDR2 YNFKEQ. V dropped 3 bases and J dropped 5 bases, with 14 bases sitting between them. This CDR3 spans 14 amino acids. Data came from immunoSEQ multiplex PCR; TCRdb stores just in-frame clones and leaves some out. Among 80,000 to 100,000 clones listed, approximately 87% were seen once. The specimen comprised CD4+ or CD8+ T cells sorted from blood, sampled in a trial of the OX40 agonist ivuxolimab. The chain is built from TRBV4-2 and TRBJ2-7; unclear D gene. The TCR comes from an adult with an advanced solid tumor such as melanoma, head and neck, liver or kidney cancer. CDR3 residues: CASSQWQENNEQYF. Here the CDR3 DNA reads TGTGCCAGCAGCCAGTGGCAGGAGAATAACGAGCAGTACTTC.